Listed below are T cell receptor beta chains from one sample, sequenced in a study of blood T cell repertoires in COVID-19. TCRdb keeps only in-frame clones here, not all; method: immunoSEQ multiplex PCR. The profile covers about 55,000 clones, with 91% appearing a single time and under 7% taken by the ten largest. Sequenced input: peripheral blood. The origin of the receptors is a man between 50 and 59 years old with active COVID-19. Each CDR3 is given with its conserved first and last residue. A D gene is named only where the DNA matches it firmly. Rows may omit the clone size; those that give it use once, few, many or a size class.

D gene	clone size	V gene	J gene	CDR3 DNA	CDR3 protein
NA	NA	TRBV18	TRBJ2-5	TGTGCCAGCTCACCGGACGCGGGGACCCAGTACTTC	CASSPDAGTQYF
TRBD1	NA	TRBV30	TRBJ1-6	TGTGCCTGGAGGGTACAGGGGAGCTCCTATAATTCACCCCTCCACTTT	CAWRVQGSSYNSPLHF
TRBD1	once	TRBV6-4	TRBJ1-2	TGTGCCAGCAGTGAAGGGACAGGGGATGGCTATGGCTACACCTTC	CASSEGTGDGYGYTF
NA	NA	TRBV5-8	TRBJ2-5	TGTGCCAGCAGCCCGGAACCAGGGGAGGAGACCCAGTACTTC	CASSPEPGEETQYF
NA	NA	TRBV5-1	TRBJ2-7	TGCGCCAGCGCTCCCGCTCTTGGCAGGAACGAGCAGTACTTC	CASAPALGRNEQYF
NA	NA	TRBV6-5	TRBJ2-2	TGTGCCAGCAGTACGGACAGGAACACCGGGGAGCTGTTTTTT	CASSTDRNTGELFF
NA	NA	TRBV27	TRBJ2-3	TGTGCCAGCAGTTACACGACAGTTTGGGGCACAGATACGCAGTATTTT	CASSYTTVWGTDTQYF
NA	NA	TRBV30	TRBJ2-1	TGTGCCTGGAGTGTACTTAGCGGTGCCTACAATGAGCAGTTCTTC	CAWSVLSGAYNEQFF
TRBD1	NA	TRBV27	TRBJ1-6	TGTGCCAGCAGTTCCTGGACAGGGTTTACGTATTCACCCCTCCACTTT	CASSSWTGFTYSPLHF
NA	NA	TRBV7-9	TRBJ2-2	TGTGCCAGCAGCTTAGGACAGCCCGGGGAGCTGTTTTTT	CASSLGQPGELFF
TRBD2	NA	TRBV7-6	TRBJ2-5	TGTGCCAGCAGCCAAACTAGCGGGGGCTACCAAGAGACCCAGTACTTC	CASSQTSGGYQETQYF
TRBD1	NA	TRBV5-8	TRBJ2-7	TGTGCCAGCAGCCTCCGTGGGACAGTAACCTACGAGCAGTACTTC	CASSLRGTVTYEQYF
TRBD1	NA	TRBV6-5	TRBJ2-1	TGTGCCAGCAGAACAGGGGTGGCCTACAATGAGCAGTTCTTC	CASRTGVAYNEQFF
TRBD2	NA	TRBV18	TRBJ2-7	TGTGCCAGCTCCCCCGGGGGGGGCCTGAACGAGCAGTACTTC	CASSPGGGLNEQYF
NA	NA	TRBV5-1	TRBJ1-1	TGCGCCAGCAGCTTACAGAGTGGGAACACTGAAGCTTTCTTT	CASSLQSGNTEAFF
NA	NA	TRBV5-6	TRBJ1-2	TGTGCCAGTCGACTGGAGGGCCCTTATGGCTACACCTTC	CASRLEGPYGYTF
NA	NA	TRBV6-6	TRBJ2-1	TGTGCCAGCAGTCGGGGGCAGGGTTCGGGTAGTTCGGAGCAGTTCTTC	CASSRGQGSGSSEQFF
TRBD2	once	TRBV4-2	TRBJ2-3	TGTGCCAGCAGCCAAGAGCCTAGCGGGGCTCCGGATACGCAGTATTTT	CASSQEPSGAPDTQYF
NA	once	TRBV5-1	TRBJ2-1	TGCGCCAGCAGCTTGCCCTCCAATGAGCAGTTCTTC	CASSLPSNEQFF
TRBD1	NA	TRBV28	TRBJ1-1	TGTGCCAGCAGTTTTGGGACAGGGAAAAGGTTCTTT	CASSFGTGKRFF
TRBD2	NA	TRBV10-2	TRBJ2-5	TGCGCCAGTTCTAGCGGGGGGTGGGAGACCCAGTACTTC	CASSSGGWETQYF
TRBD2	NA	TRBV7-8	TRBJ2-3	TGTGCCAGCAGCTTCCCCCGGTTCGGGGGGGTCACAGATACGCAGTATTTT	CASSFPRFGGVTDTQYF
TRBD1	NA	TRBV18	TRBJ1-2	TGTGCCAGCTCACTTCAGGGGGCAAGGGGCTACACCTTC	CASSLQGARGYTF